This TCR beta chain was sequenced for a study of T cell changes during pregnancy in multiple sclerosis. This CDR3 has 16 residues. The J segment lost 3 bases and the V segment lost 4 bases, leaving 11 bases of the junction unmatched. The germline CDR1 and CDR2 sequences are SGDLS and YYNGEE. Here immunoSEQ multiplex PCR was the method, and the copy in TCRdb shows in-frame clones only, minus some. The table has about 23,000 clones, approximately 87% seen once. The specimen was CD8+ T cells from peripheral blood mononuclear cells, collected before pregnancy. V is TRBV9 and J is TRBJ2-3; 7 bases fit TRBD2. The source of this sequence is a female donor with multiple sclerosis, enrolled in a pregnancy study. CDR3 sequence reads: CASSHRTRQLTDTQYF. Here the CDR3 DNA reads TGTGCCAGCAGCCATAGGACTAGACAACTTACAGATACGCAGTATTTT.